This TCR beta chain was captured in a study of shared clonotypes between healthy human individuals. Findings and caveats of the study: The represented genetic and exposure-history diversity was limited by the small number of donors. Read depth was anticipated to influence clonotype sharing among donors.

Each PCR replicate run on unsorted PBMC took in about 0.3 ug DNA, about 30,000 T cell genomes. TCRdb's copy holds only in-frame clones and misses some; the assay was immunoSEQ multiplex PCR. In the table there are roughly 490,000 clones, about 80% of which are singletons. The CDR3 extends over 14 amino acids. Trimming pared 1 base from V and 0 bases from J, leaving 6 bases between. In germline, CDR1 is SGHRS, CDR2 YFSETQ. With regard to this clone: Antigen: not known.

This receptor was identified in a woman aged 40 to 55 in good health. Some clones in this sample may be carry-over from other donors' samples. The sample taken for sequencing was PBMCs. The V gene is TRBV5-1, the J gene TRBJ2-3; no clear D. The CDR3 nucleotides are TGCGCCAGCAGCTTGATCGGGAGCACAGATACGCAGTATTTT. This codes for CASSLIGSTDTQYF.